This T cell receptor (beta chain) is from a study of T cell responses to AZD1222 COVID-19 vaccine. CDR1 and CDR2 from the germline V gene are SGHRS and YFSETQ. The CDR3 extends over 15 amino acids. V was cut by 1 base and J by 16 bases, with 23 bases left in between. This table comes from immunoSEQ multiplex PCR, and its TCRdb copy is limited to in-frame clones, with some not included. The table has 130,000 or so clones, 91% seen once. Study results and caveats: The donor group comprised mostly white British people and more females; the analysis possibly underestimated clonal diversity.

About this clone itself: The antigen remains unidentified.

The clonotype originates from an adult who received the MenACWY meningococcal vaccine as a control. The chain recombines TRBV5-1 with TRBJ1-4; perhaps TRBD1 as D (6 bases). Sequences were derived from peripheral blood, sampled 28 days after the second dose of the MenACWY control vaccine. The CDR3 sequence: CASSLTWTRMWGRFF. The CDR3 bases are TGCGCCAGCAGCTTGACTTGGACACGGATGTGGGGGCGGTTTTTT.